This T cell receptor (beta chain) was observed in a study of T-cell reconstitution after alpha-beta-depleted transplantation in children. Study-level points and caveats: A year post-transplant, T-cell counts and diversity derived mostly from newly produced T cells. There were reportedly several hundred expanded graft clones from which alpha-beta T cells came about two months after transplant. Surviving recipient T cells and intrathymic progenitors accounted for some patients' high TCRbeta diversity at day 60.

A library of TCRbeta sequences, prepared with unique molecular identifiers, was generated. MiXCR, applied by TCRdb to the PCR reads, yields one record per CDR3 protein. The sample includes a few hundred thousand distinct CDR3 sequences, about 17% of them seen just once. As for this clonotype: The antigen is unknown.

The germline gives CDR1 MNHEY, CDR2 SVGAGI. The CDR3 contains 18 residues. Trimming cost V 0 bases and J 8 bases, with 20 bases left between them. Sequencing was performed on PBMCs, mostly from graft donor cells, taken 360 days after TCRalphabeta/CD19-depleted stem cell transplant. V and J are TRBV6-5 and TRBJ1-6; weak D call: TRBD1 (5 bases). The clonotype was recovered from a boy in the first two years of life who had a stem cell transplant for Wiskott-Aldrich syndrome, so the T cells may come from the graft donor. CDR3 DNA: TGTGCCAGCAGTTACTCGACGGGGGGAGGAACCTCTCATTCACCCCTCCACTTT. Protein product: CASSYSTGGGTSHSPLHF.